The rows below give T cell receptor beta chains drawn from one sample of a study of identical twins. MiXCR, applied by TCRdb to the 5' RACE reads, yields one record per CDR3 protein. The table shows 350,000 or so distinct CDR3 sequences, with around an eighth occurring only once. This same sample was also taken into another study, of yellow fever vaccine responses in identical twins.

Source material: CD8+ T cells sorted from blood. The receptor set was obtained from a woman aged 18-30 years in good health. Both conserved end residues are part of each CDR3. The D gene is left open where the match is weak. Only some rows state a clone size, as once, few, many or a class for expanded clones.

TRBV7-6	few	TRBJ2-5	-	CASSATRAETQYF	TGTGCCAGCAGCGCAACTAGAGCGGAGACCCAGTACTTC
TRBV28	-	TRBJ2-5	-	CASRFMGEPQETQYF	TGTGCCAGCAGATTCATGGGCGAACCACAAGAGACCCAGTACTTC
TRBV10-3	many	TRBJ1-1	-	CAIRGNTEAFF	TGTGCCATCAGAGGGAACACTGAAGCTTTCTTT
TRBV28	few	TRBJ2-2	-	CASTWGANTGELFF	TGTGCCAGCACCTGGGGGGCGAACACCGGGGAGCTGTTTTTT
TRBV11-2	once	TRBJ2-7	-	CASSLSDSYEQYF	TGTGCCAGCAGCCTCTCAGACAGCTACGAGCAGTACTTC
TRBV24-1	few	TRBJ2-1	TRBD1	CATSDSRGLFYNEQFF	TGTGCCACCAGTGATTCCAGGGGGCTCTTTTACAATGAGCAGTTCTTC
TRBV3-1	-	TRBJ2-1	-	CASSQDRPVFSNEQFF	TGTGCCAGCAGCCAAGATCGCCCAGTCTTCAGCAATGAGCAGTTCTTC
TRBV7-6	-	TRBJ1-4	TRBD1	CASSGRGNEKLFF	TGTGCCAGCAGCGGCAGGGGGAATGAAAAACTGTTTTTT
TRBV20-1	-	TRBJ2-3	TRBD2	CSARELAGGDTDTQYF	TGCAGTGCTAGGGAACTAGCGGGAGGCGACACAGATACGCAGTATTTT
TRBV24-1	few	TRBJ2-3	TRBD1	CATSEWTGGYGTDTQYF	TGTGCCACCAGTGAATGGACAGGGGGCTACGGCACAGATACGCAGTATTTT
TRBV4-1	few	TRBJ2-7	TRBD1	CASSQGTGGVHEQYF	TGCGCCAGCAGCCAAGGAACAGGGGGTGTCCACGAGCAGTACTTC
TRBV3-1	many	TRBJ2-1	-	CASSQGHNEQFF	TGTGCCAGCAGCCAGGGCCACAATGAGCAGTTCTTC
TRBV20-1	few	TRBJ2-5	-	CSASPSYPPIGETQYF	TGCAGTGCTAGCCCTAGCTACCCTCCAATCGGGGAGACCCAGTACTTC
TRBV12-3/TRBV12-4	-	TRBJ2-1	TRBD2	CASSFTSGSEAYNEQFF	TGTGCCAGCAGTTTCACCAGCGGGAGTGAGGCCTACAATGAGCAGTTCTTC
TRBV29-1	few	TRBJ2-5	-	CSVDHGARGLWETQYF	TGCAGCGTTGACCACGGAGCACGGGGGTTGTGGGAGACCCAGTACTTC
TRBV14	-	TRBJ1-1	TRBD1	CASSQGFGQGNTEAFF	TGTGCCAGCAGCCAAGGATTCGGACAGGGGAACACTGAAGCTTTCTTT
TRBV9	few	TRBJ2-3	TRBD2	CASSVVGSGLTDTQYF	TGTGCCAGCAGCGTAGTTGGTAGCGGGTTGACAGATACGCAGTATTTT
TRBV5-5	-	TRBJ2-7	TRBD2	CASSTTSPYEQYF	TGTGCCAGCAGCACGACTAGCCCCTACGAGCAGTACTTC
TRBV20-1	few	TRBJ2-7	TRBD2	CSASPPGLAGPYEQYF	TGCAGTGCTAGCCCACCGGGACTAGCGGGACCCTACGAGCAGTACTTC
TRBV19	-	TRBJ2-3	TRBD2	CASSPATSGGTDTQYF	TGTGCCAGTAGTCCCGCGACTAGCGGGGGGACAGATACGCAGTATTTT
TRBV7-2	-	TRBJ2-1	-	CASSLGPGPTNVHEQFF	TGTGCCAGCAGCTTAGGACCGGGACCCACCAACGTCCATGAGCAGTTCTTC
TRBV5-6	-	TRBJ1-2	-	CASSSAEYGYTF	TGTGCCAGCAGCTCGGCAGAATATGGCTACACCTTC